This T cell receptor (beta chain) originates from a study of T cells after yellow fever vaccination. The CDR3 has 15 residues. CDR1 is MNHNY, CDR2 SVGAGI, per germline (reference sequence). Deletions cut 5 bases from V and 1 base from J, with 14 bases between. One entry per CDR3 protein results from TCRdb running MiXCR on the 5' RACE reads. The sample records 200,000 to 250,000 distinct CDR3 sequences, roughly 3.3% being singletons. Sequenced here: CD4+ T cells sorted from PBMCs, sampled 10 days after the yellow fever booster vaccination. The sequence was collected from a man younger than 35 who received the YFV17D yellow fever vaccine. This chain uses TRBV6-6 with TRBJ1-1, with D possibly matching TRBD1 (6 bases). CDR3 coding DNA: TGTGCCAGCAGTAGGGGGGGGAGTCGGAACACTGAAGCTTTCTTT. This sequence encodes CASSRGGSRNTEAFF.